Below, 5 T cell receptor beta chains from the same sample are listed, as sequenced in a study of T cell responses to AZD1222 COVID-19 vaccine. Generated by immunoSEQ multiplex PCR, the TCRdb table keeps only in-frame clones and is missing some. Among some 130,000 clones listed, roughly 90% were seen once. Sequencing used peripheral blood, obtained on day 0 of AZD1222 vaccination. These TCRs come from an adult in good health.

The chain is built from TRBV7-3 and TRBJ2-3; 9 bases agree with TRBD2. CDR1 and CDR2 (germline): SGHTA, FQGTGA. With V trimmed by 4 bases and J by 4 bases, 6 bases remained unmatched. The CDR3 length is 15 residues. The chain's CDR3 is CASSSDAGGPDTQYF. CDR3 bases: TGTGCCAGCAGCTCCGATGCGGGGGGGCCAGATACGCAGTATTTT. Full variable domain (remainder filled in from reference TRBV7-3 and TRBJ2-3): GAGVSQTPSNKVTEKGKYVELRCDPISGHTALYWYRQSLGQGPEFLIYFQGTGAADDSGLPNDRFFAVRPEGSVSTLKIQRTERGDSAVYLCASSSDAGGPDTQYFGPGTRLTVL.

The rearrangement joins TRBV28 to TRBJ2-5, with 11 bases aligning to TRBD2. The CDR3 spans 16 residues. Germline V lookup: CDR1 MDHEN, CDR2 SYDVKM. V lost 6 bases and J lost 3; bases outside the gene matches: 9. CDR3 nucleotides: TGTGCCAGCAGAGCGGCCGGGACTAGCGGAAAAGAGACCCAGTACTTC. Encoded protein: CASRAAGTSGKETQYF. Filled out from reference TRBV28 and TRBJ2-5, the complete variable domain reads DVKVTQSSRYLVKRTGEKVFLECVQDMDHENMFWYRQDPGLGLRLIYFSYDVKMKEKGDIPEGYSVSREKKERFSLILESASTNQTSMYLCASRAAGTSGKETQYFGPGTRLLVL.

The chain joins TRBV7-2 to TRBJ1-5; TRBD1 aligns across 8 bases. The CDR3 is 17 residues long. CDR1 is SGHTA, CDR2 FQGNSA, per germline. J was trimmed by 0 bases and V by 5 bases; bases with no gene match: 9. The CDR3, as DNA: TGTGCCAGCAGCCCCCGGACAGGGACGTATAGCAATCAGCCCCAGCATTTT. Translated: CASSPRTGTYSNQPQHF.

This rearrangement joins TRBV3-1 (or the pseudogene TRBV3-2) to TRBJ2-1; 10 bases fit TRBD2. Germline V lookup: CDR1 LGHDT, CDR2 YNNKEL (reference sequence). V trimming: 3 bases; J trimming: 0 bases; junction bases outside the gene matches: 2. The CDR3 loop spans 16 amino acids. CDR3 sequence: CASSQLAGDSYNEQFF. The CDR3 DNA reads as TGTGCCAGCAGCCAGCTAGCGGGGGACTCCTACAATGAGCAGTTCTTC.

This clone is a singleton in its sample. This chain links TRBV7-9 with TRBJ2-5; TRBD2 aligns across 8 bases. The germline CDR1 and CDR2 sequences are SEHNR and FQNEAQ (reference sequence). The CDR3 extends over 15 amino acids. The trim removed 0 bases at V and 5 bases at J, leaving 5 bases unmatched. In DNA form, the CDR3 reads TGTGCCAGCAGCTTAGCATCGGGAGGGTTTGAGACCCAGTACTTC. Protein sequence: CASSLASGGFETQYF.